The source of this T cell receptor (beta chain) is a study of response to subunit inactivated influenza vaccine. TCRdb reprocessed the RT-PCR reads via MiXCR and lists one record per CDR3 protein. The repertoire holds roughly 550,000 distinct CDR3 sequences, with around a quarter as singletons. The V gene lost 3 bases and the J gene lost 8 bases, with 13 bases spanning the gap. The CDR3 length is 12 residues. Germline CDR1 reads DFQATT; CDR2 reads SNEGSKA (reference sequence). The same specimen was also included in a second study, on T cells expressing NK-cell markers. From that paper: A 5'RACE template switching approach incorporating UMIs was used to make TCR beta cDNA. The study drew TCR beta repertoires from sorted CD3+CD56+NKG2C+, CD3+CD56+NKG2C- and CD3+CD56-NKG2C+ T cells. The sequencing cohort of eight donors included seven HCMV-seropositive individuals and one seronegative individual. Dominant NKG2C+ clonotypes accounted for about 1.0-7.0% of CD8+ T cells in a handful of donors. In several donors, these clonotypes also led the CD3+CD56-NKG2C+ fraction.

The clonotype comes from a man aged 45-65 years who received an inactivated influenza vaccine. This specimen was CD4+ T cells sorted from PBMCs, taken approximately 13 days after vaccination. The chain links TRBV20-1 to TRBJ1-1; D may be TRBD1 (5 bases). CDR3 protein: CSARMGGEEAFF. The CDR3 nucleotides are TGCAGTGCTAGGATGGGAGGGGAGGAAGCTTTCTTT.